Listed below are T cell receptor beta chains from one sample, sequenced in a study of T cell repertoires in ileal Crohn's disease. Profiling relied on immunoSEQ multiplex PCR, and the TCRdb table lists in-frame clones only, not all of them. The sample carries around 15,000 clones, approximately 70% recorded once. Sequenced: ileal tissue. These receptors came from an adult with Crohn's disease. Each CDR3 is given without its conserved first and last residue.

CDR3 protein,V gene
ASSPGTRVGNEQF,TRBV7-8
SVDNTRETQY,TRBV29-1
ASGFLQGSDYGYT,TRBV12-5
ASKLEPHEQY,TRBV2
ASSLRDRDEQY,TRBV7-8
ASSLVAFGNTIY,TRBV11-2
SVEGRAEQY,TRBV29-1
ASSTDSGDGEKLF,TRBV5-1
ASSESTGVKLF,TRBV6-1
ASSLALASYEQY,TRBV5-4
ASSLGLAGASTDTQY,TRBV19
ASSPDRFTSSPPY,TRBV5-1
ASSQQGLGTYEQY,TRBV11-2
ASSPYYEQY,TRBV11-2
ASMLTAKAF,TRBV2
ASSPPGGLAGGFTDTQY,TRBV27
ASSPGQGHNQPQH,TRBV18
ASIGGGTYEQY,TRBV28
ASSREPSGYSPLH,TRBV4-1
ASSDSSRGADTQY,TRBV6-4
ASSRADRNQPQH,TRBV19
AITSSGKTDTQY,TRBV10-3
SAVEAGYGELF,TRBV29-1
ASSDVSGSGADTQY,TRBV5-1
ASSLARQGEKLF,TRBV7-9
ASSISGQGAYEQY,TRBV19
ASSLYGTGEEKLF,TRBV9
ASSITGGTGELF,TRBV19
ASCLDSSGNTIY,TRBV2
ASSGPTGNYGYT,TRBV5-6
ASSNKADGYT,TRBV19
ASSAQGDTDTQY,TRBV25-1
ASSFSRGEETQY,TRBV5-1
ASSSGEGYEQY,TRBV7-7
ASSLEWGQGVNYGYT,TRBV7-9
ASSVQGFNTEAF,TRBV5-6
ASSLGLSLQETQY,TRBV7-2